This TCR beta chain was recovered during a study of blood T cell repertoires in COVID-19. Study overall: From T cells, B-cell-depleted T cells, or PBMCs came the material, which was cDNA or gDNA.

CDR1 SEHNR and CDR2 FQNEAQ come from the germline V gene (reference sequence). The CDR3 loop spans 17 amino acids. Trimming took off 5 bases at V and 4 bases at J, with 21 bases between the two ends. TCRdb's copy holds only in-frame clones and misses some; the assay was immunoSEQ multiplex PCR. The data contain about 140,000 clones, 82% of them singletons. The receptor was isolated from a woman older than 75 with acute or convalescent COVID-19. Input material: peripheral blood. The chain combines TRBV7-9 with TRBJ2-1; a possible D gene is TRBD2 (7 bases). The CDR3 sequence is CASSRRGAGGRYNEQFF. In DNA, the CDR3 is TGTGCCAGCAGCCGCCGGGGGGCCGGGGGGCGGTACAATGAGCAGTTCTTC.